This passage covers 18 T cell receptor beta chains from one sample sequenced in a study of T cell responses to AZD1222 COVID-19 vaccine. Measured with immunoSEQ multiplex PCR; TCRdb has only the in-frame clones, and not every one. The sample records about 140,000 clones, just over 85% being singletons. This specimen consisted of peripheral blood, obtained on day 0 of AZD1222 vaccination. The receptors shown here come from an adult in good health.

This chain links TRBV9 with TRBJ2-3; D call uncertain. The germline CDR1 and CDR2 sequences are SGDLS and YYNGEE. V was trimmed by 0 bases and J by 3 bases, leaving 5 bases between them. This CDR3 contains 13 residues. DNA of the CDR3: TGTGCCAGCAGCGTAGCGCCAACAGATACGCAGTATTTT. The encoded protein is CASSVAPTDTQYF.

V gene TRBV5-5 combines with J gene TRBJ2-5; no definite D call. Germline CDR1 and CDR2: SGHKS and YYEKEE (reference sequence). V lost 3 bases, J lost 5 bases, and 14 bases lay in between. The CDR3 loop spans 14 amino acids. CDR3 bases: TGTGCCAGCAGCTCAGCCAGTGGTTGGGAGACCCAGTACTTC. Amino acid sequence: CASSSASGWETQYF.

This clone was seen just once. The J gene is TRBJ2-1, the V gene TRBV27; the D gene is possibly TRBD2 (5 bases). Germline values: CDR1 MNHEY, CDR2 SMNVEV (reference sequence). Trimming cost V 3 bases and J 6 bases, with 6 bases left between them. This CDR3 region has 12 residues. Written as DNA, the CDR3 is TGTGCCAGCAGTTTGGACTTCAATGAGCAGTTCTTC. This codes for CASSLDFNEQFF.

The V and J genes are TRBV12-3 or TRBV12-4 and TRBJ1-5; D unresolved. V dropped 8 bases and J dropped 5 bases, with 13 bases sitting between them. CDR3 length: 13 residues. CDR3 bases: TGTGCCAGCGGAACCCAGCGGGATCAGCCCCAGCATTTT. It yields the protein CASGTQRDQPQHF.

This chain links TRBV7-6 with TRBJ2-3; D not certain. V lost 5 bases and J lost 2, with 17 bases in between. This CDR3 comprises 16 residues. Germline CDR1 is SGHVS and CDR2 is FNYEAQ. CDR3 DNA: TGTGCCAGCAGCCAGAACCTCAGGCAAAACACAGATACGCAGTATTTT. Translated, it gives CASSQNLRQNTDTQYF.

The chain combines TRBV27 with TRBJ2-1; 8 bases agree with TRBD2. Trimming at V came to 3 bases and at J to 2 bases, leaving 9 bases not matched to a gene. This CDR3 has 17 amino acids. Germline V CDR1 and CDR2: MNHEY, SMNVEV (reference sequence). CDR3 amino acids: CASSFVSRGGAYNEQFF. As DNA, the CDR3 is TGTGCCAGCAGTTTTGTGTCCCGGGGGGGGGCCTACAATGAGCAGTTCTTC.

This chain links TRBV4-1 with TRBJ2-1; TRBD1 aligns across 9 bases. The germline gives CDR1 MGHRA, CDR2 YSYEKL. The CDR3 consists of 14 residues. V gave up 6 bases and J gave up 8 bases; unmatched junction bases: 8. CDR3 protein: CASRRDRVKDEQFF. The DNA for the CDR3 is TGCGCCAGCAGACGGGACAGGGTCAAGGATGAGCAGTTCTTC.

This chain joins TRBV6-2 or TRBV6-3 and TRBJ2-2; D tentatively reads TRBD1 or TRBD2 (5 bases each). Trimming left V 6 bases short and J 0 bases short, with 14 bases between. Germline lookup yields CDR1 MNHEY and CDR2 SVGEGT. CDR3 length: 16 residues. This chain's CDR3 is CASSPTRGANTGELFF. The CDR3 DNA reads as TGTGCCAGCAGCCCGACGAGGGGTGCGAACACCGGGGAGCTGTTTTTT.

The chain has TRBV28 and TRBJ1-1, with TRBD1 matching 7 bases. The CDR3 spans 14 residues. V trimming: 5 bases; J trimming: 0 bases; junction bases outside the gene matches: 3. Germline CDR1 reads MDHEN; CDR2 reads SYDVKM. CDR3 in DNA: TGTGCCAGCAGTATCAGGGGGATGAACACTGAAGCTTTCTTT. It codes for CASSIRGMNTEAFF.

The rearrangement links TRBV7-9 to TRBJ2-7, with D perhaps given as TRBD1 or TRBD2 (6 bases each). The CDR3 is made up of 14 amino acids. The V end lost 4 bases, the J end lost 4 bases, and 14 bases lay between the germline ends. Per germline, CDR1 SEHNR and CDR2 FQNEAQ (reference sequence). The DNA for the CDR3 is TGTGCCAGCAGCTACGGAGGGGGAGTGTACGAGCAGTACTTC. Translation: CASSYGGGVYEQYF.

The gene calls are TRBV7-8 and TRBJ1-3, with unresolved D. Trimming shortened V by 4 bases and J by 5 bases, and 12 bases separated the two germline ends. The CDR3 sequence is 14 residues long. Germline V lookup: CDR1 SGHVS, CDR2 FQNEAQ. The CDR3 is CASSSEPNRNTIYF. DNA for the CDR3: TGTGCCAGCAGCTCCGAACCGAACCGAAACACCATATATTTT.

This chain uses TRBV4-1 with TRBJ2-7; unclear D gene. In germline, CDR1 is MGHRA, CDR2 YSYEKL. The CDR3 is 14 amino acids. V lost 8 bases and J lost 5, with 19 bases in between. CDR3 DNA: TGCGCCAGCCGGGCCCCCGGTAGTCGCCACGAGCAGTACTTC. Translation: CASRAPGSRHEQYF.

The rearrangement uses TRBV29-1 and TRBJ2-7; D unclear. The CDR3 is 13 residues long. In germline, CDR1 is SQVTM, CDR2 ANQGSEA. V gave up 4 bases and J gave up 2 bases, with 12 bases separating them. The CDR3 protein is CSVASAGTYEQYF. CDR3 sequence (DNA): TGCAGCGTTGCCTCGGCAGGAACCTACGAGCAGTACTTC.

The V gene is TRBV7-8, the J gene TRBJ2-5, with 7 bases matching TRBD2. The CDR3 is 16 amino acids. Trimming removed 2 bases from V and 0 bases from J; junction bases left unmatched: 6. Germline lookup yields CDR1 SGHVS and CDR2 FQNEAQ. The CDR3 loop is CASSLKLLANQETQYF. The DNA for the CDR3 is TGTGCCAGCAGCTTAAAACTACTAGCGAACCAAGAGACCCAGTACTTC.

The chain combines TRBV6-4 with TRBJ2-7; D may be TRBD1 or TRBD2 (5 bases each). Trimming took off 5 bases at V and 3 bases at J, with 17 bases between the two ends. CDR1 is MRHNA and CDR2 is SNTAGT in the germline V gene. The CDR3 spans 15 residues. This chain's CDR3 is CASSLEGPIVYEQYF. The CDR3 bases are TGTGCCAGCAGTCTCGAGGGACCCATCGTCTACGAGCAGTACTTC.

J is TRBJ1-1 and V is TRBV6-5; D not certain. The germline V and J ends were trimmed by 0 bases and 3 bases, with 14 bases remaining between them. CDR3 length: 16 residues. Germline-derived CDR1 and CDR2 are MNHEY and SVGAGI. The CDR3 DNA is TGTGCCAGCAGTTACTCGATCGGCATTGGAGACACTGAAGCTTTCTTT. This encodes CASSYSIGIGDTEAFF.

The genes are TRBV29-1 and TRBJ2-2; no clear D. Germline lookup yields CDR1 SQVTM and CDR2 ANQGSEA. The CDR3 totals 14 residues. V lost 6 bases to trimming and J lost 2 bases, with 13 bases between them. The CDR3 protein is CSVSMTLNTGELFF. CDR3 DNA: TGCAGCGTCTCTATGACTCTTAACACCGGGGAGCTGTTTTTT.

The CDR3 DNA reads as TGTGCCAGTAGGGACCAGGGGAACTATGGCTACACCTTC. Translated, it gives CASRDQGNYGYTF. The chain combines TRBV19 with TRBJ1-2; TRBD1 might be the D (6 bases). CDR1 is LNHDA, CDR2 SQIVND, per germline (reference sequence). V gave up 6 bases and J gave up 2 bases, with 10 bases separating them. This CDR3 is 13 amino acids long.